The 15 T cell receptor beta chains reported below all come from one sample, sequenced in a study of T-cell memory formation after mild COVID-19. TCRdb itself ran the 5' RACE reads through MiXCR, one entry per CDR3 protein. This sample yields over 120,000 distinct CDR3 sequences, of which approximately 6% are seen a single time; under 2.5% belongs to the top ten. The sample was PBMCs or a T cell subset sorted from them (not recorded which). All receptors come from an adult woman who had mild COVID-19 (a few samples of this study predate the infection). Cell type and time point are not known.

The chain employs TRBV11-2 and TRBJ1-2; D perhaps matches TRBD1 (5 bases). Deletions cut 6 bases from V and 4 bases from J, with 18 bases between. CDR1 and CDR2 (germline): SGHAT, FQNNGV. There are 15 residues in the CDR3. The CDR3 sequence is CASSLTDAGVYGYTF. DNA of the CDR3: TGTGCCAGCAGTCTCACGGATGCGGGGGTCTATGGCTACACCTTC.

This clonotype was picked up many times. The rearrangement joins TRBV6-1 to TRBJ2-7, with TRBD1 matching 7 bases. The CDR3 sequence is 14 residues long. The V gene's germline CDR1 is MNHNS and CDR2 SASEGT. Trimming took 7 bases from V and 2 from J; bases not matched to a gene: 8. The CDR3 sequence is CASKAQGVAYEQYF. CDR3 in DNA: TGTGCCAGCAAGGCCCAGGGGGTTGCCTACGAGCAGTACTTC.

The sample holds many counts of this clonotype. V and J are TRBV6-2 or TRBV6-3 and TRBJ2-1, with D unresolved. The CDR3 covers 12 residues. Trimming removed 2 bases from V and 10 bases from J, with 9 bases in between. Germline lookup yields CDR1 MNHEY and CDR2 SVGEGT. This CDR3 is CASSYDGREQFF. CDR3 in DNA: TGTGCCAGCAGTTACGATGGTAGGGAGCAGTTCTTC.

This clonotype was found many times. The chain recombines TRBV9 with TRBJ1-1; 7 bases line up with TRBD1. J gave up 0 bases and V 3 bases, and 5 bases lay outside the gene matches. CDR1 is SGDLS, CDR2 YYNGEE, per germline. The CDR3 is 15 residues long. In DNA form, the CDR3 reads TGTGCCAGCAGCGCATCGGGACAGATGAACACTGAAGCTTTCTTT. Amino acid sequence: CASSASGQMNTEAFF.

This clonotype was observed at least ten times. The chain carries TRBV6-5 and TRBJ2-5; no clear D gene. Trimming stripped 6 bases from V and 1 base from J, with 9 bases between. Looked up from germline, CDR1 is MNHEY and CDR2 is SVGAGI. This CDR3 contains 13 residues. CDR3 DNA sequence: TGTGCCAGCAGACCAAACACCCAAGAGACCCAGTACTTC. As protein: CASRPNTQETQYF.

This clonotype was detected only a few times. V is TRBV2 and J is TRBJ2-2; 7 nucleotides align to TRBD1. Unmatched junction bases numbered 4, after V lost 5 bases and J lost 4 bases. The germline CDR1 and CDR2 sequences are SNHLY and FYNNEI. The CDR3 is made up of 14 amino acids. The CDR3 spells CASSQDRTTGELFF. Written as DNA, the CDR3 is TGTGCCAGCAGTCAGGACAGGACCACCGGGGAGCTGTTTTTT.

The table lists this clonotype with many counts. For the CDR3, the DNA is TGTGCCAGCAGTTATGGAGGAAAGGTGGGGTCGAACACTGAAGCTTTCTTT. It yields the protein CASSYGGKVGSNTEAFF. This rearrangement joins TRBV6-5 to TRBJ1-1, with unresolved D. The CDR3 runs 17 residues. With 3 bases removed from V and 1 base from J, the gap between germline ends came to 18 bases. Germline V lookup: CDR1 MNHEY, CDR2 SVGAGI.

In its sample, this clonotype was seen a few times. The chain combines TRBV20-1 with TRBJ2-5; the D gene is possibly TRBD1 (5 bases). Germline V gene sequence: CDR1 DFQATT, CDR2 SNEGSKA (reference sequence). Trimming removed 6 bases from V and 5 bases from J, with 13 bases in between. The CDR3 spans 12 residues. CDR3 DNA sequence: TGCAGTGCGGCAGGGATGTGGGAGACCCAGTACTTC. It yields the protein CSAAGMWETQYF.

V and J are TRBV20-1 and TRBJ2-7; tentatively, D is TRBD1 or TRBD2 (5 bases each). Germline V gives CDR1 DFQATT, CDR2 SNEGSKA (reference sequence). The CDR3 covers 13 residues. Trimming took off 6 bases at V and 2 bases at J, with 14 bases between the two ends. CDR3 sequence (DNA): TGCAGTGCCAGGGAGAGGGACCCCTACGAGCAGTACTTC. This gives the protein CSARERDPYEQYF.

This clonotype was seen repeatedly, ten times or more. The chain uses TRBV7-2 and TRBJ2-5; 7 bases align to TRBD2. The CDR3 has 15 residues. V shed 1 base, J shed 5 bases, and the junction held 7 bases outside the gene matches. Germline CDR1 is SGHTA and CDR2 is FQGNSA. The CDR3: CASSLGGGQSETQYF. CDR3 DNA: TGTGCCAGCAGCTTAGGGGGAGGGCAATCTGAGACCCAGTACTTC.

The CDR3 spells CASSTGYGGTYNEQFF. CDR3 nucleotide sequence: TGTGCCAGCAGCACAGGCTACGGGGGGACCTACAATGAGCAGTTCTTC. V is TRBV12-3 or TRBV12-4 and J is TRBJ2-1; 7 bases agree with TRBD2. Germline trimming cut 6 bases from V and 2 bases from J; bases unmatched to any gene: 10. This CDR3 region has 16 residues.

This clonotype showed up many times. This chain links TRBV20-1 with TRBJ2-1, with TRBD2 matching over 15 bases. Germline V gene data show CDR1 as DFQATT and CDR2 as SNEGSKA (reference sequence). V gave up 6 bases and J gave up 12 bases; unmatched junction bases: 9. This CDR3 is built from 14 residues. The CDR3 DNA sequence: TGCAGTGCCCGGGGACTAGCGGGAGGAGGGACGCAGTTCTTC. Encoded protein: CSARGLAGGGTQFF.

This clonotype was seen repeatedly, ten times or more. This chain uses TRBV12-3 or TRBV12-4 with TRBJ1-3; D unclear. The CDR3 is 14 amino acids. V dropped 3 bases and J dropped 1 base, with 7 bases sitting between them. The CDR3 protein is CASSLVGSGNTIYF. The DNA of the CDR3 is TGTGCCAGCAGTTTGGTCGGGTCTGGAAACACCATATATTTT.

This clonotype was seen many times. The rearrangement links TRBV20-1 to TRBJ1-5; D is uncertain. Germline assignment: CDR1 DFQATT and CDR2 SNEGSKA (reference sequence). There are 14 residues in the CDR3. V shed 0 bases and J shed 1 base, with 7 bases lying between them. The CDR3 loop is CSARDRQSNQPQHF. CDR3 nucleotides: TGCAGTGCTAGAGATAGACAAAGCAATCAGCCCCAGCATTTT.

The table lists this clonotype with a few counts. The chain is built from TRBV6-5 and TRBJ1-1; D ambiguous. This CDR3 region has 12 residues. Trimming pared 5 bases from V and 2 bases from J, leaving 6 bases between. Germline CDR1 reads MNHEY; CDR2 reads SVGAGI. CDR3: CASSNRNTEAFF. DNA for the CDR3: TGTGCCAGCAGTAACAGAAACACTGAAGCTTTCTTT.